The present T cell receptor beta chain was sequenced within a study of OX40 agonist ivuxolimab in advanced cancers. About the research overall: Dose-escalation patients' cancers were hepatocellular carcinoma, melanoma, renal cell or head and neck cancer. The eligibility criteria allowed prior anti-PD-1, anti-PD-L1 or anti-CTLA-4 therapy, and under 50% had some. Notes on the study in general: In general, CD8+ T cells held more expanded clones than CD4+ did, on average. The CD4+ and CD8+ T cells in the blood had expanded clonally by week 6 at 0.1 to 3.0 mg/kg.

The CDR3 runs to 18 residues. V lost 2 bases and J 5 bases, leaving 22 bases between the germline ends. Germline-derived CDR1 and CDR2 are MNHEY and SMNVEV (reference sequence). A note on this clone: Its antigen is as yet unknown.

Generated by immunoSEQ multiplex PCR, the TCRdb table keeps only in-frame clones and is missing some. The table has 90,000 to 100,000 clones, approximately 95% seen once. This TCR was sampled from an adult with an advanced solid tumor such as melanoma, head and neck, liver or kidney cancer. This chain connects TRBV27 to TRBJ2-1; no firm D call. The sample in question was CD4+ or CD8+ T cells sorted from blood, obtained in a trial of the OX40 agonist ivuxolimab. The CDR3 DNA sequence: TGTGCCAGCAGTTTAAGTCGTGGGGTTGCTTTTATGGACAATGAGCAGTTCTTC. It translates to CASSLSRGVAFMDNEQFF.